A single sample gave rise to the 28 T cell receptor beta chains below, sequenced in a study of breast tumors, draining lymph nodes, adjacent tissues (dated by TCRdb to 2016 to 2017). Lymph node samples were obtained from the axillary draining lymph nodes of breast cancer patients. Receptor libraries were prepared by multiplex PCR. The listed sequencing device is Illumina HiSeq 2000. The public reads were run again by TCRdb, first through fastp at Q25 and then through MiXCR, and only productive beta chains were kept. Each entry is one CDR3 protein sequence, shown with its most common DNA and genes. The sample table shows around 300,000 distinct CDR3 sequences, and 30% are seen once. The ten largest clones capture 0.85% to 1.3% of the sample. Sequencing was carried out using axillary lymph node tissue. The receptor source for this set is a female donor with breast cancer. Some clones in this sample may be carry-over from other donors' samples.

This clonotype was counted many times. J is TRBJ1-2 and V is TRBV5-5, with TRBD1 as a possible D gene (6 bases). V lost 0 bases, J lost 8 bases, and 11 bases lay in between. This CDR3 contains 13 residues. Germline V gene data show CDR1 as SGHKS and CDR2 as YYEKEE (reference sequence). Here the CDR3 DNA reads TGTGCCAGCAGCTTGGGGGGCAGGGGAGGCTACACCTTC. The encoded protein is CASSLGGRGGYTF.

On this clonotype itself: A read error is possible here, since a much larger clone lies one base away. The rearrangement links TRBV14 to TRBJ2-2, with a possible D match to TRBD1 (6 bases). Germline V gene sequence: CDR1 SGHDN, CDR2 FVKESK. The length of the CDR3 is 15 residues. The CDR3 sequence is CASGGQRVNTGEPFF. The CDR3 nucleotides are TGTGCCAGCGGAGGACAGCGAGTGAACACCGGGGAGCCGTTTTTT. The full variable domain, in which reference TRBV14 and TRBJ2-2 provide the parts outside the CDR3, is EAGVTQFPSHSVIEKGQTVTLRCDPISGHDNLYWYRRVMGKEIKFLLHFVKESKQDESGMPNNRFLAERTGGTYSTLKVQPAELEDSGVYFCASGGQRVNTGEPFFGEGSRLTVL.

This clonotype occurred a few times. The V call is TRBV12-3 or TRBV12-4, the J call TRBJ2-4; D is possibly TRBD1 (7 bases). The V gene lost 3 bases and the J gene lost 13 bases, with 16 bases spanning the gap. The CDR3 runs 13 residues. CDR3 sequence (DNA): TGTGCCAGCAGTTTGCTCTTGCGGGACAGCCAGTACTTC. Protein: CASSLLLRDSQYF.

This clonotype was recorded at least ten times. The chain's CDR3 is CASSTPGTDTQYF. CDR3 in DNA: TGTGCCAGTAGTACCCCTGGCACAGATACGCAGTATTTT. The V gene is TRBV19, the J gene TRBJ2-3; D gene unclear. The V end was cut by 4 bases, the J end by 1 base, with 6 bases between. This CDR3 comprises 13 residues. CDR1 and CDR2 from the germline V gene are LNHDA and SQIVND (reference sequence).

Many counts were recorded for this clonotype. The rearrangement joins TRBV7-9 to TRBJ1-6, with D uncertain. Trimming stripped 9 bases from V and 0 bases from J, with 12 bases between. CDR1 SEHNR and CDR2 FQNEAQ come from the germline V gene (reference sequence). This CDR3 is built from 15 residues. The CDR3 spells CASQFGSSYNSPLHF. The CDR3 nucleotides are TGTGCCAGTCAATTTGGGAGCTCCTATAATTCACCCCTCCACTTT.

This clonotype was detected once. A much more abundant neighbour one base away suggests this may be a read error. In DNA, the CDR3 is TGTGCCAGCAGCTTAGGCGGGTCGGCAAACTCTGGAAGCCCCATATATTTT. Encoded protein: CASSLGGSANSGSPIYF. The rearrangement joins TRBV7-6 to TRBJ1-3; no definite D call. Germline V CDR1 and CDR2: SGHVS, FNYEAQ. V was trimmed by 1 base and J by 11 bases, leaving 24 bases between them. The CDR3 loop spans 17 amino acids.

As for this clonotype: With a much larger clone just one base away, this may be a read error. A read error is likely, as this CDR3 ends without the conserved phenylalanine or tryptophan. The chain links TRBV11-3 to TRBJ2-5, with 12 bases matching TRBD2. The J segment lost 0 bases and the V segment lost 4 bases, leaving 3 bases of the junction unmatched. CDR1 is SGHNT, CDR2 YENEEA, per germline. The CDR3 consists of 16 residues. CDR3 amino acids: CASSSGLAGNQETQYL. Written as DNA, the CDR3 is TGTGCCAGCAGCTCAGGACTAGCGGGGAACCAAGAGACCCAGTACCTC.

This clonotype was seen many times. The V and J genes are TRBV12-3 or TRBV12-4 and TRBJ2-3; 9 bases agree with TRBD2. V was pared by 5 bases and J by 1 base, with 7 bases of the junction left unmatched. This CDR3 spans 16 amino acids. This CDR3 reads CASSRIAGVGTDTQYF. CDR3 DNA sequence: TGTGCCAGCAGTCGCATAGCGGGAGTCGGCACAGATACGCAGTATTTT.

Notes on this clonotype: The missing conserved phenylalanine or tryptophan at the end of this CDR3 makes a read error likely. This chain links TRBV7-2 with TRBJ2-7, with TRBD2 matching over 15 bases. The CDR3 covers 18 residues. The germline gives CDR1 SGHTA, CDR2 FQGNSA. For the CDR3, the DNA is TGTGCCGGCAGCCCCAAGACGGGACTAGCGGGAGGTTACTACGAGCAGTACCTC. It codes for CAGSPKTGLAGGYYEQYL.

Ten or more counts support this clonotype. This chain connects TRBV14 to TRBJ2-7; TRBD2 is a possible D gene (6 bases). Looked up from germline, CDR1 is SGHDN and CDR2 is FVKESK. V was clipped by 1 base and J by 3 bases, with 7 bases between them. The CDR3 has 13 residues. CDR3 DNA: TGTGCCAGCAGCCAAGGGGGGGACTACGAGCAGTACTTC. It specifies CASSQGGDYEQYF.

A word on this clonotype: A read error may produce the germline difference seen at one junction end. The J gene is TRBJ2-1, the V gene TRBV5-5; a possible D gene is TRBD2 (7 bases). CDR3 length equals 17 residues. Per the germline V gene, CDR1 is SGHKS and CDR2 is YYEKEE (reference sequence). The CDR3 reads CASSPFGEGGSYNGQSF. The CDR3 DNA follows: TGTGCCAGCAGCCCTTTCGGGGAGGGGGGCTCCTACAATGGGCAGTCCTTC.

Points on this clonotype: A much larger clone lies one base from this, so it may be a read error. The rearrangement links TRBV5-4 to TRBJ1-2; 8 bases align to TRBD1. The CDR3 extends over 15 amino acids. V dropped 6 bases and J dropped 7; count of bases not matched to a gene: 14. Germline V CDR1 and CDR2: SGHNT, YYREEE (reference sequence). Here the CDR3 DNA reads TGTGCCAGCAACTCAGGGGGCGCTCGGGTGAGTGGCTACACCTTC. Translating gives CASNSGGARVSGYTF.

There are many counts of this clonotype. The V and J genes are TRBV13 and TRBJ2-1; D gene unclear. This CDR3 is built from 15 residues. Trimming took off 2 bases at V and 7 bases at J, with 15 bases between the two ends. Germline V gives CDR1 PRHDT, CDR2 FYEKMQ (reference sequence). Here the CDR3 DNA reads TGTGCCAGCAGCTTACGGGTAGCTCGGAATAATGAGCAGTTCTTC. Translating it yields CASSLRVARNNEQFF.

This clonotype came up many times. The rearrangement links TRBV5-6 to TRBJ1-5; D gene unclear. The V end lost 0 bases, the J end lost 3 bases, and 13 bases lay between the germline ends. The germline CDR1 and CDR2 sequences are SGHDT and YYEEEE. The CDR3 contains 16 residues. In nucleotides, the CDR3 is TGTGCCAGCAGCTTGGTAGGGAGGGAAAACAATCAGCCCCAGCATTTT. It codes for CASSLVGRENNQPQHF.

Details on this clonotype: The CDR3 does not end in the conserved phenylalanine or tryptophan, so this is likely a read error. This chain links TRBV7-9 with TRBJ2-5, with unresolved D. The CDR3 totals 14 residues. Germline lookup yields CDR1 SEHNR and CDR2 FQNEAQ (reference sequence). V dropped 8 bases and J dropped 2 bases, with 15 bases sitting between them. CDR3 protein: CASGPLDGQETQYL. DNA for the CDR3: TGTGCCAGCGGCCCACTGGACGGACAAGAGACCCAGTACCTC.

This clonotype showed up many times. The genes are TRBV5-1 and TRBJ2-2, with D perhaps matching TRBD1 (5 bases). The V gene lost 0 bases and the J gene lost 1 base, with 7 bases spanning the gap. CDR1 is SGHRS, CDR2 YFSETQ, per germline. This CDR3 region has 15 residues. This chain's CDR3 is CASSLDRMNTGELFF. The CDR3 nucleotides read TGCGCCAGCAGCTTGGACAGGATGAACACCGGGGAGCTGTTTTTT.

This clonotype was observed many times. V gene TRBV5-1 combines with J gene TRBJ2-7; tentatively, D is TRBD1 (5 bases). This CDR3 is built from 14 residues. Germline loops: CDR1 SGHRS, CDR2 YFSETQ. Trimming stripped 0 bases from V and 2 bases from J, with 9 bases between. This CDR3 is CASSLGVQAYEQYF. Written as DNA, the CDR3 is TGCGCCAGCAGCTTGGGGGTACAGGCCTACGAGCAGTACTTC. Full variable domain (outside the CDR3, taken from reference TRBV5-1 and TRBJ2-7): KAGVTQTPRYLIKTRGQQVTLSCSPISGHRSVSWYQQTPGQGLQFLFEYFSETQRNKGNFPGRFSGRQFSNSRSEMNVSTLELGDSALYLCASSLGVQAYEQYFGPGTRLTVT.

A word on this clonotype: A much larger clone differs from this one at a single base, so this may be a read error. The chain recombines TRBV12-5 with TRBJ1-3, with unresolved D. CDR1 and CDR2 (germline): LGHNT, FRNRAP. The V gene lost 8 bases and the J gene lost 0 bases, with 8 bases spanning the gap. The CDR3 totals 13 residues. As DNA, the CDR3 is TGTGCTAGTAGTTACCTCTCTGGAAACACCATATATTTT. The encoded protein is CASSYLSGNTIYF.

This clonotype appeared a few times. The rearrangement joins TRBV6-2 or TRBV6-3 to TRBJ2-1; 9 bases align to TRBD2. Germline V lookup: CDR1 MNHEY, CDR2 SVGEGT. The J segment lost 3 bases and the V segment lost 5 bases, leaving 11 bases of the junction unmatched. CDR3 length: 17 amino acids. The CDR3 loop is CASSPLRIAGVYNEQFF. Written as DNA, the CDR3 is TGTGCCAGCAGTCCCCTAAGAATAGCGGGAGTCTACAATGAGCAGTTCTTC.

This clonotype has ten or more counts. The V gene is TRBV6-5, the J gene TRBJ1-6; D might be TRBD1 (5 bases). This CDR3 comprises 17 residues. Germline V CDR1 and CDR2: MNHEY, SVGAGI. V lost 0 bases and J 1 base, leaving 10 bases between the germline ends. CDR3 nucleotides: TGTGCCAGCAGTTACTCAACTTGGGGGTCCTATAATTCACCCCTCCACTTT. Translating gives CASSYSTWGSYNSPLHF.

There are a few counts of this clonotype. The CDR3 DNA reads TGTGCCAGTAATCGGGACAGGGCTAACTACGAGCAGTACTTC. Its translation is CASNRDRANYEQYF. The chain recombines TRBV6-2 or TRBV6-3 with TRBJ2-7, with 9 nucleotides matching TRBD1. The CDR3 extends over 14 amino acids. In germline, CDR1 is MNHEY, CDR2 SVGEGT. V gave up 9 bases and J gave up 3 bases; unmatched junction bases: 9.

As for this clonotype: This may be a read error: a much more frequent sequence differs by one nucleotide. V usage is TRBV4-3 and J usage is TRBJ1-2; the D gene is possibly TRBD1 (6 bases). The CDR3 covers 15 residues. The germline CDR1 and CDR2 sequences are LGHNA and YSLEER. The CDR3 region has the DNA TGCGCCAGCAGCCGGAACGACGGGGGCGACCGGGGCTGCACCTTC. As protein: CASSRNDGGDRGCTF.

CDR3 DNA: TGCAGTGCTCACAGGGATTCAACTAATGAAAAACTGTTTTTT. It specifies CSAHRDSTNEKLFF. V gene TRBV20-1 combines with J gene TRBJ1-4, with TRBD1 as a possible D gene (6 bases). This CDR3 spans 14 amino acids. Trimming stripped 5 bases from V and 0 bases from J, with 10 bases between. The germline V gene encodes CDR1 DFQATT and CDR2 SNEGSKA (reference sequence).

This clonotype was counted at least ten times. This chain links TRBV19 with TRBJ2-6; D is uncertain. V was trimmed by 3 bases and J by 2 bases, leaving 2 bases between them. CDR3 length: 13 amino acids. Germline V CDR1 and CDR2: LNHDA, SQIVND (reference sequence). CDR3 sequence: CASSIPGANVLTF. The CDR3 bases are TGTGCCAGTAGTATTCCTGGGGCCAACGTCCTGACTTTC.

On this clonotype: At one of its ends the junction is not consistent with the germline gene, which may arise from a read error. The chain uses TRBV7-9 and TRBJ2-7; possibly TRBD1 or TRBD2 for D (5 bases each). The germline gives CDR1 SEHNR, CDR2 FQNEAQ (reference sequence). This CDR3 is 14 amino acids long. The CDR3 DNA reads as TGTGCCAGCAGCTCCAAGGGGACGACCTACGAGCAGTGCTTC. It encodes CASSSKGTTYEQCF.

This clonotype was detected ten times or more. CDR3 nucleotides: TGCAGCGTTCTTACAAGCTCTGGGGCCAACGTCCTGACTTTC. This codes for CSVLTSSGANVLTF. The J gene is TRBJ2-6, the V gene TRBV29-1; D remains ambiguous. The V and J ends lost 5 bases and 0 bases respectively, with 8 bases between them. Germline lookup yields CDR1 SQVTM and CDR2 ANQGSEA. The CDR3 is 14 residues long.

With respect to this clonotype: Because the CDR3's place on the DNA is in doubt, the DNA is left out and the CDR3 is given as listed by TCRdb. V gene TRBV7-9 combines with J gene TRBJ2-1; the DNA was not used to check the table's D call, TRBD2. Ends included, the CDR3 has 23 residues. The germline V gene encodes CDR1 SEHNR and CDR2 FQNEAQ (reference sequence). CDR3 protein: CASSVYICSARDDGLAGGIAQFF.

With regard to this clonotype: The junction does not match germline at one end; this may be a read error. The chain carries TRBV9 and TRBJ2-7; TRBD2 aligns across 12 bases. The CDR3 consists of 14 residues. Looked up from germline, CDR1 is SGDLS and CDR2 is YYNGEE. CDR3 residues: CASSPRLAGDEQSF. In nucleotides, the CDR3 is TGTGCCAGCAGCCCCCGACTAGCGGGAGACGAGCAGTCCTTC. The variable domain in full, with the rest retrieved from reference TRBV9 and TRBJ2-7, is DSGVTQTPKHLITATGQRVTLRCSPRSGDLSVYWYQQSLDQGLQFLIQYYNGEERAKGNILERFSAQQFPDLHSELNLSSLELGDSALYFCASSPRLAGDEQSFGPGTRLTVT.